This T cell receptor beta chain was retrieved from a study of OX40 agonist ivuxolimab in advanced cancers. The overall study: Three patients had partial responses: one hepatocellular carcinoma, two cutaneous melanoma.

Remarks on this clone: Its antigen is not known.

Repertoires were generated with immunoSEQ multiplex PCR, while TCRdb's copy carries only in-frame clones and drops some. The sample comprises 55,000 to 75,000 clones, around 86% of which are singletons, and roughly 1.2% rests with the top ten. Regarding the study as a whole: Nonresponders included some who also had low normalized T-cell clonal expansion.

Germline CDR1 and CDR2: SNHLY and FYNNEI. This CDR3 comprises 14 residues. The J segment lost 2 bases and the V segment lost 4 bases, leaving 2 bases of the junction unmatched. The chain recombines TRBV2 with TRBJ1-3; TRBD1 agrees at 7 bases. The sample was CD4+ or CD8+ T cells sorted from blood, taken in a trial of the OX40 agonist ivuxolimab. The clonotype was recovered from an adult with an advanced solid tumor such as melanoma, head and neck, liver or kidney cancer. This chain's CDR3 is CASSAGGTGNTIYF. The CDR3 bases are TGTGCCAGCAGTGCAGGGGGAACTGGAAACACCATATATTTT.